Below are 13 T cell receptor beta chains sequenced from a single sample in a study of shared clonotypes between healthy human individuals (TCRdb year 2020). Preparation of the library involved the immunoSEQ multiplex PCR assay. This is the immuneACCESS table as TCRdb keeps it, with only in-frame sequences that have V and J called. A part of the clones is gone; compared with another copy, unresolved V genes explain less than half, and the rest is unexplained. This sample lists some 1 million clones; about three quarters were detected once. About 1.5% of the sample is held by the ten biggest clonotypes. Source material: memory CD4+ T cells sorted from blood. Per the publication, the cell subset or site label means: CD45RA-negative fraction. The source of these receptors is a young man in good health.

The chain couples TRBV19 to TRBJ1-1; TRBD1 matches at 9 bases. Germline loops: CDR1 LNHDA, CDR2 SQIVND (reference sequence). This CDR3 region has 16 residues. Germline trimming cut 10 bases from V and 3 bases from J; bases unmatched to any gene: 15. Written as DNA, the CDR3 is TGTGCCACCATAAACCCCACAGGGGGCCTGTACACTGAAGCTTTCTTT. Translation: CATINPTGGLYTEAFF.

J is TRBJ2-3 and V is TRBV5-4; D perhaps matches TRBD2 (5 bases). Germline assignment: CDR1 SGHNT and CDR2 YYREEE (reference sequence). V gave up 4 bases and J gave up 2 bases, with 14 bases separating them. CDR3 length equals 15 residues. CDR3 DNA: TGTGCCAGCAGCCCAAGCCGGGGTTACACAGATACGCAGTATTTT. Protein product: CASSPSRGYTDTQYF.

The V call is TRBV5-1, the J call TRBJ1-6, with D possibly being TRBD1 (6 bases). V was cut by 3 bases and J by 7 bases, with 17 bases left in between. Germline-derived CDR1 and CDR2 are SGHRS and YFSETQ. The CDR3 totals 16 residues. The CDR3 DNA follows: TGCGCCAGCAGCTGGGGGCCGGATTCGGCCAATTCACCCCTCCACTTT. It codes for CASSWGPDSANSPLHF. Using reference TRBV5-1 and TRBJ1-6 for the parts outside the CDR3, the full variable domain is KAGVTQTPRYLIKTRGQQVTLSCSPISGHRSVSWYQQTPGQGLQFLFEYFSETQRNKGNFPGRFSGRQFSNSRSEMNVSTLELGDSALYLCASSWGPDSANSPLHFGNGTRLTVT.

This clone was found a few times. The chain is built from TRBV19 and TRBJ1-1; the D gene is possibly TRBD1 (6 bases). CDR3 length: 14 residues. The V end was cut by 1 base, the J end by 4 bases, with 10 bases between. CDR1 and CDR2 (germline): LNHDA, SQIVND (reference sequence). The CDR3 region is CASSIAQGLTEAFF. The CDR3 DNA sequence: TGTGCCAGTAGTATAGCCCAGGGGCTCACTGAAGCTTTCTTT.

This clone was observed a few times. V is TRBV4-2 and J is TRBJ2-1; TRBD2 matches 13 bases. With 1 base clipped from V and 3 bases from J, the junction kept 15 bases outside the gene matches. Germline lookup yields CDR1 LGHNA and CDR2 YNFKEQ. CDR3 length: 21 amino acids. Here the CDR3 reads CASSQVLLGLAGVSSYNEQFF. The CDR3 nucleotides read TGTGCCAGCAGCCAAGTTCTCTTAGGACTAGCGGGAGTGAGTAGCTACAATGAGCAGTTCTTC.

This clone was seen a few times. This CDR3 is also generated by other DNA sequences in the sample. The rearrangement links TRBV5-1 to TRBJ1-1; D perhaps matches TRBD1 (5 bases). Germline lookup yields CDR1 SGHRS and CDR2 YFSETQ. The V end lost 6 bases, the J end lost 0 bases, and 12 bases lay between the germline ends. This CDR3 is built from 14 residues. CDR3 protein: CASTSGRVNTEAFF. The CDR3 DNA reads TGCGCCAGCACTAGCGGCAGGGTGAACACTGAAGCTTTCTTT.

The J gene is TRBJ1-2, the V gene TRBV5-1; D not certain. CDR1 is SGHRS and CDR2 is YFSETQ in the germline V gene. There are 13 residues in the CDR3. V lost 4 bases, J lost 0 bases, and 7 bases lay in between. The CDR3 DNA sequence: TGCGCCAGCAGCCGTTCGTCTAACTATGGCTACACCTTC. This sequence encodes CASSRSSNYGYTF. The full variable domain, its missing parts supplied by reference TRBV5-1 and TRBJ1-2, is KAGVTQTPRYLIKTRGQQVTLSCSPISGHRSVSWYQQTPGQGLQFLFEYFSETQRNKGNFPGRFSGRQFSNSRSEMNVSTLELGDSALYLCASSRSSNYGYTFGSGTRLTVV.

Here the CDR3 DNA reads TGCAGCGTTGACGGCGGTCATCCCAAAGAGACCCAGTACTTC. It is translated as CSVDGGHPKETQYF. This rearrangement joins TRBV29-1 to TRBJ2-5; D is unclear. CDR3 size: 14 residues. V dropped 3 bases and J dropped 3 bases, with 14 bases sitting between them. The germline gives CDR1 SQVTM, CDR2 ANQGSEA.

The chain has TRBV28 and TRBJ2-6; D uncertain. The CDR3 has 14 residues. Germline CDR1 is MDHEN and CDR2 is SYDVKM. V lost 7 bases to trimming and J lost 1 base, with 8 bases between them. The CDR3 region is CASMVRSGANVLTF. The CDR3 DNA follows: TGTGCCAGCATGGTCCGGTCTGGGGCCAACGTCCTGACTTTC.

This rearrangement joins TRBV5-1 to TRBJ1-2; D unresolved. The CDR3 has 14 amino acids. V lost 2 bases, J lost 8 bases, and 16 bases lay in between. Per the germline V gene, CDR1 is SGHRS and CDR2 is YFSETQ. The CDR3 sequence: CASSLSSPERGYTF. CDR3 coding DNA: TGCGCCAGCAGCTTATCCAGTCCTGAACGGGGCTACACCTTC.

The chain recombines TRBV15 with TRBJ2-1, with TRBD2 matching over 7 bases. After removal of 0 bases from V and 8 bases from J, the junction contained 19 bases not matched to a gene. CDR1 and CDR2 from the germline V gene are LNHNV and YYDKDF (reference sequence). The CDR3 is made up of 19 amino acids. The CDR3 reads CATSRDWGEGGYFGDEQFF. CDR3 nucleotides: TGTGCCACCAGCAGAGATTGGGGAGAGGGAGGGTATTTTGGCGATGAGCAGTTCTTC.

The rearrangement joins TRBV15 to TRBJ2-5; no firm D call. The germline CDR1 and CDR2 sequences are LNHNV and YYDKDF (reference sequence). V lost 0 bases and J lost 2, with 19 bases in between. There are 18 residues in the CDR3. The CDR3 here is CATSRDPRGATPQETQYF. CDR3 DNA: TGTGCCACCAGCAGAGATCCCCGCGGAGCGACACCACAAGAGACCCAGTACTTC. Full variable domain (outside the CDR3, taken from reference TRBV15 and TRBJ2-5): DAMVIQNPRYQVTQFGKPVTLSCSQTLNHNVMYWYQQKSSQAPKLLFHYYDKDFNNEADTPDNFQSRRPNTSFCFLDIRSPGLGDTAMYLCATSRDPRGATPQETQYFGPGTRLLVL.

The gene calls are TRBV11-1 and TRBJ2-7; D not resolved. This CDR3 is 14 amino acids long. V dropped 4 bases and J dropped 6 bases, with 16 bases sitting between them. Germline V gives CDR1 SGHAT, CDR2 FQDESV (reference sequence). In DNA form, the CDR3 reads TGTGCCAGCAGCTCCGGCTCGTCCCGTGGCGAGCAGTACTTC. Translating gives CASSSGSSRGEQYF.